Reported below is one TCR beta chain. Its antigen remains unidentified. Assay used: immunoSEQ multiplex PCR; TCRdb lists only in-frame clones, some missing. The data show 70,000 or so clones, with roughly 84% seen just once and around 0.84% held by the top ten. The CDR3 extends over 15 amino acids. Trimming took 7 bases from V and 0 from J; bases not matched to a gene: 8. CDR1 MNHEY and CDR2 SVGAGI come from the germline V gene. The source of the sample is a study of OX40 agonist ivuxolimab in advanced cancers. About the research overall: Among those enrolled, mean age was roughly 55 years (range roughly 20 to 79) and about 79% were male.

Baseline, cycle 4 day 1, and cycle 7 day 1 were the blood sampling points. Study results and caveats: CD8+ T cells averaged more expanded clones than CD4+. Antigen specificity remained undetermined for the expanded peripheral T cells.

The receptor's source is an adult with an advanced solid tumor such as melanoma, head and neck, liver or kidney cancer. The source material was CD4+ or CD8+ T cells sorted from blood, sampled in a trial of the OX40 agonist ivuxolimab. The chain couples TRBV6-5 to TRBJ1-1, with 7 bases aligning to TRBD1. The CDR3 region is CASNRRDSMNTEAFF. CDR3 coding DNA: TGTGCCAGCAATCGAAGGGACAGCATGAACACTGAAGCTTTCTTT.